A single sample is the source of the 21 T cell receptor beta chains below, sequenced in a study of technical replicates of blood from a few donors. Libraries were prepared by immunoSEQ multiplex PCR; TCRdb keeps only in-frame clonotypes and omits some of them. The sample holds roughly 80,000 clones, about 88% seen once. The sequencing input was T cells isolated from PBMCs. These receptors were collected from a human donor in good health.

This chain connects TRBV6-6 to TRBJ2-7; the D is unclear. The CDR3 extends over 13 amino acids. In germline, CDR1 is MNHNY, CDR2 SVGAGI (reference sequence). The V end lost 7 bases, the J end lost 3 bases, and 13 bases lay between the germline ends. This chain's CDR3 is CASMFGFNYEQYF. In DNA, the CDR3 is TGTGCCAGCATGTTCGGGTTTAACTACGAGCAGTACTTC.

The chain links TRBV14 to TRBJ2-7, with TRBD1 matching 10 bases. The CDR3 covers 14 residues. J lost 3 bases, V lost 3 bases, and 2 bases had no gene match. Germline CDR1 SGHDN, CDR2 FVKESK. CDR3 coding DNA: TGTGCCAGCAGCCACGGGACAGGGGACTACGAGCAGTACTTC. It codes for CASSHGTGDYEQYF.

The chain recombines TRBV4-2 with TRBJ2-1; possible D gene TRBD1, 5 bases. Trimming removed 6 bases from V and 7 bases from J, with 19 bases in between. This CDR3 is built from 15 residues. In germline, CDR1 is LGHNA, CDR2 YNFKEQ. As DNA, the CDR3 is TGTGCCAGCAGTCCAAGGGTAGGGGCGGATAATGAGCAGTTCTTC. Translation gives CASSPRVGADNEQFF.

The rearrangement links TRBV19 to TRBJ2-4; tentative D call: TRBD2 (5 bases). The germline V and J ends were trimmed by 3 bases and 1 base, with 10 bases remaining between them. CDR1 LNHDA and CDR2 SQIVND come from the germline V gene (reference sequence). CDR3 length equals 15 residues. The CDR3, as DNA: TGTGCCAGTAGTATTGTGGGAGAGGCCAAAAACATTCAGTACTTC. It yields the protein CASSIVGEAKNIQYF.

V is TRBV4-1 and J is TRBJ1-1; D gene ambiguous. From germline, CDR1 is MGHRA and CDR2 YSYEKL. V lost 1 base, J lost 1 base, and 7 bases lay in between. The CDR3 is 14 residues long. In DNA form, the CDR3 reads TGCGCCAGCAGCCAAGTACAGTCGAACACTGAAGCTTTCTTT. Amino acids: CASSQVQSNTEAFF.

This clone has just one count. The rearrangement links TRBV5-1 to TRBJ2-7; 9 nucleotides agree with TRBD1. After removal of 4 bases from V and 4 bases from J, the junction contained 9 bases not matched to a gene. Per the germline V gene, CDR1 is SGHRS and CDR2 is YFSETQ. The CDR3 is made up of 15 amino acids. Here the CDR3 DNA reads TGCGCCAGCAGCACACACAGGGGGCTGAGTTACGAGCAGTACTTC. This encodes CASSTHRGLSYEQYF.

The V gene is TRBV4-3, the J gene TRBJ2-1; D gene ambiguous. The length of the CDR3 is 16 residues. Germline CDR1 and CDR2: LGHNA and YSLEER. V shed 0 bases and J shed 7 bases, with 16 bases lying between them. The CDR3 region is CASSQDPAHWSNEQFF. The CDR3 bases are TGCGCCAGCAGCCAAGACCCAGCGCACTGGAGTAATGAGCAGTTCTTC.

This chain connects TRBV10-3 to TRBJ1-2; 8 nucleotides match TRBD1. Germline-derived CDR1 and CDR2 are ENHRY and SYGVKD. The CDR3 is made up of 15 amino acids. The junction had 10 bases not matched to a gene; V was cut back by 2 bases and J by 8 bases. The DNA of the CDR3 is TGTGCCATCAGTGAGGGACAGGGCCAGGCATTCGGCTACACCTTC. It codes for CAISEGQGQAFGYTF.

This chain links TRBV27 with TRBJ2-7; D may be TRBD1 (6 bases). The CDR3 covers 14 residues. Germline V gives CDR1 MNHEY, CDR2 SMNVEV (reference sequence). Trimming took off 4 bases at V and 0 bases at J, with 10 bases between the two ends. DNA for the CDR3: TGTGCCAGCAGTTGGGACATCAGCTCCTACGAGCAGTACTTC. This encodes CASSWDISSYEQYF.

This CDR3 is CASSTRRRLAGSSEQYF. CDR3 nucleotide sequence: TGTGCCAGCAGCACACGACGTCGACTAGCGGGATCAAGCGAGCAGTACTTC. The chain links TRBV13 to TRBJ2-7; TRBD2 matches 11 bases. The germline V gene encodes CDR1 PRHDT and CDR2 FYEKMQ (reference sequence). Unmatched junction bases numbered 15, after V lost 5 bases and J lost 6 bases. The CDR3 runs to 17 residues.

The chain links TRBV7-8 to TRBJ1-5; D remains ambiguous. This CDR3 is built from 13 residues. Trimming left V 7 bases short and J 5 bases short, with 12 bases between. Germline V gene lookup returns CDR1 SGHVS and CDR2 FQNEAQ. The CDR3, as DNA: TGTGCCAGCACGTATGGGCAAGATCAGCCCCAGCATTTT. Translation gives CASTYGQDQPQHF.

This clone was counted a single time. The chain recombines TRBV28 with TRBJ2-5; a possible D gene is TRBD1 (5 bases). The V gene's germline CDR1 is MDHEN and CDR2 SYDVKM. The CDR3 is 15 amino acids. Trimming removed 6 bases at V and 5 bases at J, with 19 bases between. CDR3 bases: TGTGCCAGCAGCCTACAAGCGTCAGGGAAGGAGACCCAGTACTTC. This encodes CASSLQASGKETQYF.

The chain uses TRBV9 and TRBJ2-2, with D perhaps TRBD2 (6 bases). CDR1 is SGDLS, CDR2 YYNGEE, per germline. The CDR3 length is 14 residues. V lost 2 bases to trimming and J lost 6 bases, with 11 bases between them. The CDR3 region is CASSVSGGAGELFF. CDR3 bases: TGTGCCAGCAGCGTTTCAGGAGGGGCCGGGGAGCTGTTTTTT.

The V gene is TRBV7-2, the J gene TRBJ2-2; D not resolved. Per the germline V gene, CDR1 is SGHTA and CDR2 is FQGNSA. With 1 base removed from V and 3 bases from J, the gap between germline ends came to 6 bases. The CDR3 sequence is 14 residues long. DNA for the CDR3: TGTGCCAGCAGCTTAGGACAACACACCGGGGAGCTGTTTTTT. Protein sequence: CASSLGQHTGELFF. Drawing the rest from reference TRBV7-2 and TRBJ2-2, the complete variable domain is GAGVSQSPSNKVTEKGKDVELRCDPISGHTALYWYRQSLGQGLEFLIYFQGNSAPDKSGLPSDRFSAERTGGSVSTLTIQRTQQEDSAVYLCASSLGQHTGELFFGEGSRLTVL.

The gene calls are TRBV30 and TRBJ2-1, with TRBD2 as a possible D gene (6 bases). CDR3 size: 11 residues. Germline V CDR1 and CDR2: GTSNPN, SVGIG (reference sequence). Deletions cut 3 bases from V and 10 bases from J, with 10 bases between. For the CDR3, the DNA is TGTGCCTGGAGAACGGCGGGGGAGCAGTTCTTC. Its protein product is CAWRTAGEQFF.

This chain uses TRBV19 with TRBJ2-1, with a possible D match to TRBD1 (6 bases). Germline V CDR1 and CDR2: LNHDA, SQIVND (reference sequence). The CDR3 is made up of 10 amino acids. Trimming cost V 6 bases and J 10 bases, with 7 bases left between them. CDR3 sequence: CASSDREQFF. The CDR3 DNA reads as TGTGCCAGTAGCGACAGGGAGCAGTTCTTC.

CDR3 bases: TGTGCCAGCAGCGATGGGACTTATCACTACAATGAGCAGTTCTTC. It specifies CASSDGTYHYNEQFF. The chain joins TRBV9 to TRBJ2-1; the D gene is possibly TRBD2 (6 bases). In germline, CDR1 is SGDLS, CDR2 YYNGEE. The germline V and J ends were trimmed by 3 bases and 3 bases, with 13 bases remaining between them. The CDR3 totals 15 residues.

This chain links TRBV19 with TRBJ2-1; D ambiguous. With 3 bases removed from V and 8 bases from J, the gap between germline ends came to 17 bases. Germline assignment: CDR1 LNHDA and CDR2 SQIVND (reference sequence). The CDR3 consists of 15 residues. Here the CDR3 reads CASSIRLLGRDEQFF. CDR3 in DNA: TGTGCCAGTAGTATCCGCCTACTCGGTAGAGATGAGCAGTTCTTC. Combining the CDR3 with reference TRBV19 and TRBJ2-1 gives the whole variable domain DGGITQSPKYLFRKEGQNVTLSCEQNLNHDAMYWYRQDPGQGLRLIYYSQIVNDFQKGDIAEGYSVSREKKESFPLTVTSAQKNPTAFYLCASSIRLLGRDEQFFGPGTRLTVL.

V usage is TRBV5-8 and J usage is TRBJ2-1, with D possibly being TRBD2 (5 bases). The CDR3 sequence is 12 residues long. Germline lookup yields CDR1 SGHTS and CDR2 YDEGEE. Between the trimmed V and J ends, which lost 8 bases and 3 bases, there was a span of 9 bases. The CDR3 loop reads CARDRDYNEQFF. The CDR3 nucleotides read TGTGCCAGAGACCGGGACTACAATGAGCAGTTCTTC.

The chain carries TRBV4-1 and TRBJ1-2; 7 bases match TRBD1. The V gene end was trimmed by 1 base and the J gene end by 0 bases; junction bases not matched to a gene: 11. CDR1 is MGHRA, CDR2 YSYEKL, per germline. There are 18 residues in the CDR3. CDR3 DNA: TGCGCCAGCAGCCAAGTTTTTAACAGGGGACGAGCTAACTATGGCTACACCTTC. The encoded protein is CASSQVFNRGRANYGYTF.

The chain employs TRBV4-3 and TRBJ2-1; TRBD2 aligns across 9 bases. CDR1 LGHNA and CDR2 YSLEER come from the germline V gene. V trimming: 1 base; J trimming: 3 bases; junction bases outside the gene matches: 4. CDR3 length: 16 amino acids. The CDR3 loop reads CASSQVRAGGYNEQFF. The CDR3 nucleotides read TGCGCCAGCAGCCAAGTGCGAGCGGGAGGCTACAATGAGCAGTTCTTC.